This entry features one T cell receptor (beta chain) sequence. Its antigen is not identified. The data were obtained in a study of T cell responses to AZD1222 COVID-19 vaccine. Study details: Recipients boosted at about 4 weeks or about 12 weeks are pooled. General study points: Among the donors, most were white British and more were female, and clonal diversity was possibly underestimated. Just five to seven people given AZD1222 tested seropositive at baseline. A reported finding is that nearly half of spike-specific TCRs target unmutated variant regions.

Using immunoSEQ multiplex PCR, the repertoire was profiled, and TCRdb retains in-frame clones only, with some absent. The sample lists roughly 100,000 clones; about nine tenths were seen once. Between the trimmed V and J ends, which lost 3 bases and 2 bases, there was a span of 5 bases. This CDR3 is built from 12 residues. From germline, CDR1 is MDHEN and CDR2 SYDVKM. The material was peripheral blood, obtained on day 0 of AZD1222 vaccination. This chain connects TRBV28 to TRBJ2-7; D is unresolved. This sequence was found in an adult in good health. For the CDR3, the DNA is TGTGCCAGCAGTTTGGCCCCCTACGAGCAGTACTTC. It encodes CASSLAPYEQYF.